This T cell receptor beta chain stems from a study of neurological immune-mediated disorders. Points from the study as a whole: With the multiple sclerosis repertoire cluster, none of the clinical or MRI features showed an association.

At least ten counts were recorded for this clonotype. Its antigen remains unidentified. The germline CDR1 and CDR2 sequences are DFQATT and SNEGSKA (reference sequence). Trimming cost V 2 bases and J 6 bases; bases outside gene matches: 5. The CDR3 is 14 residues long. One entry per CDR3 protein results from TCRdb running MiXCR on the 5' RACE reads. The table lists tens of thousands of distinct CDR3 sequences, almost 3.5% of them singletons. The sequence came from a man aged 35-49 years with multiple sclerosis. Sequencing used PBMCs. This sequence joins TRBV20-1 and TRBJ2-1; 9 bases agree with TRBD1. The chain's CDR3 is CSARKPTGGNEQFF. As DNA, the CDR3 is TGCAGTGCTAGAAAGCCGACAGGGGGCAATGAGCAGTTCTTC.